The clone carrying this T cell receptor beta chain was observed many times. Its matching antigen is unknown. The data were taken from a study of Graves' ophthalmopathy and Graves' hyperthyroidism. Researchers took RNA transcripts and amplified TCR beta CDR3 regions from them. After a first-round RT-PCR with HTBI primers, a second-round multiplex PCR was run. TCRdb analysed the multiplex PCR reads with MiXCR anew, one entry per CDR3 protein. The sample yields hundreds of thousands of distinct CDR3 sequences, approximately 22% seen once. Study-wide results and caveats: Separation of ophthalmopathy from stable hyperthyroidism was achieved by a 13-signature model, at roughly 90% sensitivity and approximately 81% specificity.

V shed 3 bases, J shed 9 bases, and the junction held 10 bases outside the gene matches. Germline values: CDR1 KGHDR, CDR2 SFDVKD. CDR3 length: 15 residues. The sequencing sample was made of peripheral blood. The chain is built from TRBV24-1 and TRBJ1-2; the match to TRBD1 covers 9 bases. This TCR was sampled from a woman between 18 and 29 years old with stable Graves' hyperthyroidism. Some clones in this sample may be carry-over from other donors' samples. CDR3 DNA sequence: TGTGCCACCAGTGATGGAGGACAGGGGAGGATGAGCTACACCTTC. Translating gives CATSDGGQGRMSYTF.